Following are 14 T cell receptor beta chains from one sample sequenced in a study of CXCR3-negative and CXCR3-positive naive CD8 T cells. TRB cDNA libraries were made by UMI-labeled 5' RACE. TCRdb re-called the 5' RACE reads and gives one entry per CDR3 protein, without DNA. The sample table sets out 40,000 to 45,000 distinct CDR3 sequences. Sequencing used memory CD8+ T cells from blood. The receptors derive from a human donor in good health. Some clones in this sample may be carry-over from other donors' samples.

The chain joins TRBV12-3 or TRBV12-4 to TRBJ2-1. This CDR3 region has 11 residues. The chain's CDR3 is CASRPIGEQFF.

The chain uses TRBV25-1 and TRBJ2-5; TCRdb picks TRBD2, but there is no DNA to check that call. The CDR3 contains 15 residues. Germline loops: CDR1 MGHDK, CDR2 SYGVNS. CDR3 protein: CASSSTSGVEETQYF.

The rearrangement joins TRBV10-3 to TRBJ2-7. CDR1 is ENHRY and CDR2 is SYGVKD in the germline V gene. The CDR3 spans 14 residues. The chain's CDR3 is CASSESLGFYEQYF.

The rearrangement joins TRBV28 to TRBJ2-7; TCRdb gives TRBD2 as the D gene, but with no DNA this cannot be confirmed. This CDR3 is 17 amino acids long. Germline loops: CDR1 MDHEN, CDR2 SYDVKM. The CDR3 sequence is CASSPLRLAGDNNEQFF.

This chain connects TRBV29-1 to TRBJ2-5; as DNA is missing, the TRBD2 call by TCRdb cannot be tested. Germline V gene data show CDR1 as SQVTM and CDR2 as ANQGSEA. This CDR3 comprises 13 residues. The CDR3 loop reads CSVVGTYQETQYF. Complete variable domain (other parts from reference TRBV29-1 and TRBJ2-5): SAVISQKPSRDICQRGTSLTIQCQVDSQVTMMFWYRQQPGQSLTLIATANQGSEATYESGFVIDKFPISRPNLTFSTLTVSNMSPEDSSIYLCSVVGTYQETQYFGPGTRLLVL.

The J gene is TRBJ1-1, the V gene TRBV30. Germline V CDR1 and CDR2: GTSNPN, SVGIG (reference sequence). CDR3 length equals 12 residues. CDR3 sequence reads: CAWIGLNTEAFF.

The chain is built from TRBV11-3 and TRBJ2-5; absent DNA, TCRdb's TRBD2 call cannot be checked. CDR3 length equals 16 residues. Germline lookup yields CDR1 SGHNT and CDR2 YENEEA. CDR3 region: CASSPRAGGSGETQYF.

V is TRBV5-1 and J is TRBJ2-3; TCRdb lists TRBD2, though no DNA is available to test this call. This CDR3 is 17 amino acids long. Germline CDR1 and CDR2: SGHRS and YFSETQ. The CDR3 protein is CASSLGGPTSLEDTQYF.

The CDR3 loop is CASSQDRWGWAYGYTF. V usage is TRBV4-3 and J usage is TRBJ1-2. The germline V gene encodes CDR1 LGHNA and CDR2 YSLEER. The CDR3 is 16 amino acids.

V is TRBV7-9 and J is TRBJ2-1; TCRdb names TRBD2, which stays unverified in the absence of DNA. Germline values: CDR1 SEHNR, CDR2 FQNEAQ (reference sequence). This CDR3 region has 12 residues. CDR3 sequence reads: CASSPPFPEQFF. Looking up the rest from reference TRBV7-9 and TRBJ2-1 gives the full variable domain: DTGVSQNPRHKITKRGQNVTFRCDPISEHNRLYWYRQTLGQGPEFLTYFQNEAQLEKSRLLSDRFSAERPKGSFSTLEIQRTEQGDSAMYLCASSPPFPEQFFGPGTRLTVL.

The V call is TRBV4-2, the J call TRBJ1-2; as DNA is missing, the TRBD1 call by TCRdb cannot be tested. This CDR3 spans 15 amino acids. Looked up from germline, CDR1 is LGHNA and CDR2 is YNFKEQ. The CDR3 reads CASSQEQGHLNGYTF.

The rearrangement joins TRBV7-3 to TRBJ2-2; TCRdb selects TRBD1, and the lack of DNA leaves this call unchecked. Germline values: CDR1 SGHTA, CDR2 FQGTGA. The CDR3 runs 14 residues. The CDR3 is CASSSQGYTGELFF.

The CDR3 loop is CASSQFVGGHLNQPQHF. The V call is TRBV23-1, the J call TRBJ1-5; TCRdb reports TRBD1, a call that lacks DNA to check it against. TRBV23-1 is an ORF, with its function uncertain. The CDR3 loop spans 17 amino acids.

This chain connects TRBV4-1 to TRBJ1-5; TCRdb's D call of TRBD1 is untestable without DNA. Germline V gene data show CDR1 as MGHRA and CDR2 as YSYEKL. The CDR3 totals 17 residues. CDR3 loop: CASSQVYDSDFYQPQHF.